Here is one T cell receptor (beta chain) with its context. Its antigen is as yet unknown. V was shortened by 0 bases and J by 2 bases, with 10 bases between the two germline ends. The CDR3 is 15 residues long. CDR1 SGHRS and CDR2 YFSETQ come from the germline V gene. The data originate from a study of beta chain features in type 1 diabetes. Study-wide findings and caveats: The study found that naive, central memory and Treg TCRB repertoires appeared more similar in patients than in healthy donors. Researchers could not determine here whether HLA type influences TCRB rearrangement. When Type 1 diabetes patients were examined, their TCRB CDR3s proved moderately but significantly shorter in all four CD4+ subsets.

Expressed TCRB transcripts were sequenced because the isolated RNA had all been reverse transcribed beforehand. Reads from naive, central memory and regulatory T cell samples averaged about 3.9 million. TCRdb's copy holds only in-frame clones and misses some; the assay was immunoSEQ multiplex PCR. The table lists 640,000 or so clones, 13% of them singletons. A sort by CD45RO/CCR7/CD25/CD127/CD95/CD27 yielded CD4+ naive, central memory, regulatory and stem cell-like memory cells. The TCR originated in a man aged 18 to 35 with type 1 diabetes. The chain combines TRBV5-1 with TRBJ2-3; maybe TRBD1 (5 bases). The sample consisted of naive CD4+ T cells from blood. This chain's CDR3 is CASSLEQVDTDTQYF. The CDR3 DNA follows: TGCGCCAGCAGCTTGGAACAGGTGGACACAGATACGCAGTATTTT.